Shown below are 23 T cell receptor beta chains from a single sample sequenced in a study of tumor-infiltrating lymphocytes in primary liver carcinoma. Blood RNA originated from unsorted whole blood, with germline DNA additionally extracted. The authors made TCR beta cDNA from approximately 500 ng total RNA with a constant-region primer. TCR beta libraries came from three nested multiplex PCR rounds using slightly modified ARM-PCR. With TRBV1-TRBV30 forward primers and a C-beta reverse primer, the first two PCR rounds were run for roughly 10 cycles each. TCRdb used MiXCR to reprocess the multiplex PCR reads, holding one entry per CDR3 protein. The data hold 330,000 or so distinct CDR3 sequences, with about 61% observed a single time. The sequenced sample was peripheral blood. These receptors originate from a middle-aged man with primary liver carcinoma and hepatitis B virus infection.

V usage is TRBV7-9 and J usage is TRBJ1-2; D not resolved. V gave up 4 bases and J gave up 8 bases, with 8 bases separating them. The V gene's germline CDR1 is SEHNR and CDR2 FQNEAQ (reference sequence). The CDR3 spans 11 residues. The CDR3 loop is CASSSARGYTF. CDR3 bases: TGTGCCAGCAGCTCTGCCCGAGGCTACACCTTC.

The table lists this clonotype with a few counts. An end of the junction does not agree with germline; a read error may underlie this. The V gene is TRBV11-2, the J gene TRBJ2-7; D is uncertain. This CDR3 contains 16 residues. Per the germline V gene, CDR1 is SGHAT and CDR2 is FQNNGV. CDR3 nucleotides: TGTGTCAGCAGCTTAATATCCTCAGGTCCTCGAGACGAGCAGTACTTC. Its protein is CVSSLISSGPRDEQYF.

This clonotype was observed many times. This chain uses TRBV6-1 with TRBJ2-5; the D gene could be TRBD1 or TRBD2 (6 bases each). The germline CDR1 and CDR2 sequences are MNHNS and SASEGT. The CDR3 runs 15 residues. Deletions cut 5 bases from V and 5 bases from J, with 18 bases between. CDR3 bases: TGTGCCAGCAGTACAAGGGGGGACGACGGGGAGACCCAGTACTTC. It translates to CASSTRGDDGETQYF.

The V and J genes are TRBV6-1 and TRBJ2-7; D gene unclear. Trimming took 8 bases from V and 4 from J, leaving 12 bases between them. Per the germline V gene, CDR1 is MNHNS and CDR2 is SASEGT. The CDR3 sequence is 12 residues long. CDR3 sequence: CASGEIQYEQYF. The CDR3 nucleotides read TGTGCCAGCGGAGAGATCCAATACGAGCAGTACTTC.

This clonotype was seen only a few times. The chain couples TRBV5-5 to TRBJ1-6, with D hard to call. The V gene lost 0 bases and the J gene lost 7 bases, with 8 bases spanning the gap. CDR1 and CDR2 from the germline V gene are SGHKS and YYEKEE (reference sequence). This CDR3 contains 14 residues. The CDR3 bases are TGTGCCAGCAGCTTGGTGGCAGGCAATTCACCCCTCCACTTT. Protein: CASSLVAGNSPLHF.

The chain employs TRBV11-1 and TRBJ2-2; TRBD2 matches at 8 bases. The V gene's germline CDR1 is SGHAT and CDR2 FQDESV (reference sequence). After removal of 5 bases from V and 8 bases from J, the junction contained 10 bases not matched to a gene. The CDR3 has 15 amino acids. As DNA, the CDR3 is TGTGCCAGCAGCCCCCGGACTAGCAGGATTGGGGAGCTGTTTTTT. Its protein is CASSPRTSRIGELFF.

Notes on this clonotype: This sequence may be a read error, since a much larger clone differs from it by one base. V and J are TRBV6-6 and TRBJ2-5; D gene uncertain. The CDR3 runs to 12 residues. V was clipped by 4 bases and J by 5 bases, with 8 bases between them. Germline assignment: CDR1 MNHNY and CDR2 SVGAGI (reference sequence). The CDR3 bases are TGTGCCAGCAGTTTCTCGACGGAGACCCAGTACTTC. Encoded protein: CASSFSTETQYF.

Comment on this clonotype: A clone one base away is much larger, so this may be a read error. The chain's CDR3 is CASSQVGLGETQYF. DNA of the CDR3: TGCGCCAGCAGCCAAGTGGGGCTAGGGGAAACCCAGTACTTC. This rearrangement joins TRBV4-1 to TRBJ2-5; weak D call: TRBD1 (5 bases). Germline assignment: CDR1 MGHRA and CDR2 YSYEKL. The CDR3 totals 14 residues. Trimming stripped 1 base from V and 8 bases from J, with 14 bases between.

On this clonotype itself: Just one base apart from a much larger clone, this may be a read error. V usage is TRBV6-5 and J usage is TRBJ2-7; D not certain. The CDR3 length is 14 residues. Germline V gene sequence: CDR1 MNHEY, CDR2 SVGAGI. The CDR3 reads CSSSPRSPPYEQYF. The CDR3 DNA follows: TGTTCCAGCAGTCCGAGATCCCCCCCCTACGAGCAGTACTTC.

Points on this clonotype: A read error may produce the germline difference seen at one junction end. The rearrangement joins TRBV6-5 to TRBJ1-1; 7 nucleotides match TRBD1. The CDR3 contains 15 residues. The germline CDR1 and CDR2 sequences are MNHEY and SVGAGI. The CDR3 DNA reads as TGTGCCAGCAGTTCGTCAGGGGGATGGGACACTGAAGCCTACTTT. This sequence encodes CASSSSGGWDTEAYF.

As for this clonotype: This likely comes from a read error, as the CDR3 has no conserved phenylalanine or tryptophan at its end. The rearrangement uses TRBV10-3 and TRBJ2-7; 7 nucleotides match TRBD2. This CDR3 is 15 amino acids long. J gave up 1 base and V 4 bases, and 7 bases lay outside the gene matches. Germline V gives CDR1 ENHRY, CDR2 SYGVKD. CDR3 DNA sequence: TGTGCCATCAGTGGAAGCGGGACCGCGTCCTACGAGCAGTACCTC. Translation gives CAISGSGTASYEQYL.

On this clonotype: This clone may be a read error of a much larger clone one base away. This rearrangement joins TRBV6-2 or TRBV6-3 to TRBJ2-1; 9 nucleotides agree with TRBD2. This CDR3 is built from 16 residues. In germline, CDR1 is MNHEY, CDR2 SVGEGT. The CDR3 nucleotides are TGTGTCAGCACCCCCGGAGGGACTAGCTTCTGGAATGAGCAGTTCTTC. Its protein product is CVSTPGGTSFWNEQFF.

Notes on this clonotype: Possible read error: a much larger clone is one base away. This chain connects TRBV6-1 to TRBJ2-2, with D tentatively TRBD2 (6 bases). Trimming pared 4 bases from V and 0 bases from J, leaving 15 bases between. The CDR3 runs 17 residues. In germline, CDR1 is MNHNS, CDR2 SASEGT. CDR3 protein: CASSANPGGANTGELFF. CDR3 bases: TGTGCCAGCAGTGCAAACCCGGGCGGGGCGAACACCGGGGAGCTGTTTTTT.

The CDR3 loop reads CATMVGGNEQFF. The CDR3 bases are TGTGCCACCATGGTAGGGGGCAATGAGCAGTTCTTC. The chain is built from TRBV10-3 and TRBJ2-1; possible D gene TRBD1, 6 bases. This CDR3 contains 12 residues. V gave up 10 bases and J gave up 6 bases, with 13 bases separating them. Germline V gives CDR1 ENHRY, CDR2 SYGVKD.

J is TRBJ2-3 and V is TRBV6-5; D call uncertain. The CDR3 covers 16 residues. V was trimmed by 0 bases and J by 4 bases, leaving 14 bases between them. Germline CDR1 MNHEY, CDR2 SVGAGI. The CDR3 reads CASSYSQHKPADTQYF. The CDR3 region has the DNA TGTGCCAGCAGTTACTCCCAGCACAAGCCCGCAGATACGCAGTATTTT.

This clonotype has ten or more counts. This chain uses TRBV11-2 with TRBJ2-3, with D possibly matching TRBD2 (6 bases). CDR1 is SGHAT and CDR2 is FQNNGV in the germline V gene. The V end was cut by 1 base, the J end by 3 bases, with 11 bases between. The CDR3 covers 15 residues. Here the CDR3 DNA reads TGTGCCAGCAGCTTAGCCAGCGGGTGGACAGATACGCAGTATTTT. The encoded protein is CASSLASGWTDTQYF.

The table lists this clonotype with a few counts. The CDR3 is CASSAGTSGTYEQYF. The CDR3 DNA follows: TGTGCCAGCAGTGCCGGGACTAGCGGGACCTACGAGCAGTACTTC. The chain links TRBV6-1 to TRBJ2-7, with TRBD2 matching 13 bases. Germline CDR1 MNHNS, CDR2 SASEGT. The junction had 2 bases not matched to a gene; V was cut back by 4 bases and J by 2 bases. The CDR3 spans 15 residues.

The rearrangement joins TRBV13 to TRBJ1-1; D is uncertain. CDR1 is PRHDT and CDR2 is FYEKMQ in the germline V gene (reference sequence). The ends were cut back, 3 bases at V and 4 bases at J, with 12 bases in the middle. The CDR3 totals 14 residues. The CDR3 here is CASSFIIDGTEAFF. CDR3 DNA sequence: TGTGCCAGCAGCTTTATCATCGACGGCACTGAAGCTTTCTTT.

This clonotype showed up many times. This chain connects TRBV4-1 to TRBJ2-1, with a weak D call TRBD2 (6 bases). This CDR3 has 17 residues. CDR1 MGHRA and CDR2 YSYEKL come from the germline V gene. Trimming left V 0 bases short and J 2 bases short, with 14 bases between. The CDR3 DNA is TGCGCCAGCAGCCAAGAAGGGGCGGGATACCCCTACAATGAGCAGTTCTTC. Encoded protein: CASSQEGAGYPYNEQFF.

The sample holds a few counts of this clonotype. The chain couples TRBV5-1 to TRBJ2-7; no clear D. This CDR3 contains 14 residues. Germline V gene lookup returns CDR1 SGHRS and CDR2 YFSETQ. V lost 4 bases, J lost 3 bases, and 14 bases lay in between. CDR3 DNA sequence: TGCGCCAGCAGCGTGTCGGATTTCCGCTACGAGCAGTACTTC. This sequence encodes CASSVSDFRYEQYF.

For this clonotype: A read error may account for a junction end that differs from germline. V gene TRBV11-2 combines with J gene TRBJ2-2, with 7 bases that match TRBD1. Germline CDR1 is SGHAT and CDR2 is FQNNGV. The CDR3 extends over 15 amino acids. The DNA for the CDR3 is TGTGCCAGCAGCGTGGGGACAGCCTTTACCGGAGAGCTGTTTTTT. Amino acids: CASSVGTAFTGELFF.

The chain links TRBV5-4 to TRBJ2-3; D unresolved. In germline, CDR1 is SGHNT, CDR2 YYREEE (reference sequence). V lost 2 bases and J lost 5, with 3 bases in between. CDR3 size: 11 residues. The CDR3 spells CASSFGDTQYF. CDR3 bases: TGTGCCAGCAGCTTCGGAGATACGCAGTATTTT.

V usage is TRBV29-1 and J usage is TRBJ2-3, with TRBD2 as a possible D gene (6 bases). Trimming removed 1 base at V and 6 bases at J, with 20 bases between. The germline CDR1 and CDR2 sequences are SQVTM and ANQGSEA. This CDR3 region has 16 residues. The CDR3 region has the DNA TGCAGCGTTGAAGGGACACAGGATTCTAGCGCGGATACGCAGTATTTT. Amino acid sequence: CSVEGTQDSSADTQYF.